These 14 T cell receptor beta chains originate from one sample sequenced in a study of blood T cell repertoires in COVID-19. This table comes from immunoSEQ multiplex PCR, and its TCRdb copy is limited to in-frame clones, with some not included. The sample contains about 410,000 clones, 89% of which appear only once. The sequenced material came from peripheral blood. These receptors came from a woman between 40 and 50 years old with COVID-19, enrolled during active disease.

This clone was counted a single time. This sequence joins TRBV5-4 and TRBJ1-2; TRBD1 matches at 7 bases. V lost 3 bases to trimming and J lost 4 bases; unmatched junction nucleotides: 6. The germline V gene encodes CDR1 SGHNT and CDR2 YYREEE (reference sequence). This CDR3 comprises 14 residues. DNA for the CDR3: TGTGCCAGCAGCTCCAGGGGGACGAGCTATGGCTACACCTTC. Translated, it gives CASSSRGTSYGYTF.

This chain joins TRBV29-1 and TRBJ1-1; no definite D call. This CDR3 comprises 15 residues. V lost 1 base and J 6 bases, leaving 18 bases between the germline ends. Germline loops: CDR1 SQVTM, CDR2 ANQGSEA. DNA for the CDR3: TGCAGCGTTGAAGCCATGCCCAGAGGGAAGGCTGAAGCTTTCTTT. This translates into CSVEAMPRGKAEAFF.

The chain uses TRBV4-2 and TRBJ1-3; no reliable D call. The CDR3 spans 18 residues. Per the germline V gene, CDR1 is LGHNA and CDR2 is YNFKEQ. Trimming stripped 1 base from V and 0 bases from J, with 16 bases between. This chain's CDR3 is CASSQASLGGGSGNTIYF. The CDR3 coding sequence is TGTGCCAGCAGCCAAGCCTCCTTAGGTGGAGGCTCTGGAAACACCATATATTTT.

The chain uses TRBV19 and TRBJ2-7, with 8 nucleotides matching TRBD1. The length of the CDR3 is 15 residues. The trim removed 6 bases at V and 0 bases at J, leaving 7 bases unmatched. CDR1 is LNHDA, CDR2 SQIVND, per germline (reference sequence). The CDR3 region is CASRRAGTGSYEQYF. CDR3 sequence (DNA): TGTGCCAGTAGGCGCGCCGGGACAGGCTCCTACGAGCAGTACTTC.

The rearrangement joins TRBV10-3 to TRBJ1-1, with D possibly TRBD1 on 5 matching bases. With 9 bases removed from V and 7 bases from J, the gap between germline ends came to 21 bases. The CDR3 runs to 14 residues. The germline CDR1 and CDR2 sequences are ENHRY and SYGVKD. This CDR3 reads CAISMDGGLGEAFF. For the CDR3, the DNA is TGTGCCATTTCCATGGACGGGGGACTAGGTGAAGCTTTCTTT.

The V and J genes are TRBV28 and TRBJ2-3, with TRBD2 identical over 12 bases. Germline CDR1 and CDR2: MDHEN and SYDVKM. The CDR3 has 22 residues. The V and J ends lost 6 bases and 5 bases, in that order; junction bases with no gene match: 27. The CDR3 sequence is CASSPGGHGRLAGGPLRDTQYF. CDR3 in DNA: TGTGCCAGCAGCCCCGGCGGCCACGGTAGGCTAGCGGGAGGGCCTTTACGAGATACGCAGTATTTT.

This clone was counted a single time. This sequence joins TRBV7-9 and TRBJ2-7, with D unresolved. The germline CDR1 and CDR2 sequences are SEHNR and FQNEAQ (reference sequence). The CDR3 sequence is 13 residues long. V lost 5 bases and J 3 bases, leaving 11 bases between the germline ends. The CDR3 DNA is TGTGCCAGCAGCACCGATTGGAGCTACGAGCAGTACTTC. Encoded protein: CASSTDWSYEQYF.

The J gene is TRBJ1-1, the V gene TRBV6-5, with TRBD1 identical over 7 bases. Germline V gives CDR1 MNHEY, CDR2 SVGAGI. The CDR3 is 12 residues long. V trimming: 6 bases; J trimming: 7 bases; junction bases outside the gene matches: 5. This CDR3 reads CASSQGTDEAFF. The CDR3 region has the DNA TGTGCCAGCAGCCAAGGGACAGATGAAGCTTTCTTT.

This chain joins TRBV2 and TRBJ2-1; D perhaps matches TRBD2 (6 bases). The V gene lost 6 bases and the J gene lost 0 bases, with 12 bases spanning the gap. This CDR3 region has 15 residues. The germline V gene has CDR1 SNHLY and CDR2 FYNNEI. CDR3 in amino acids: CASRGRRGSYNEQFF. CDR3 DNA: TGTGCCAGCAGGGGCCGGAGGGGCTCCTACAATGAGCAGTTCTTC.

Points on this clone: A read error may produce the germline difference seen at one junction end. The rearrangement uses TRBV11-2 and TRBJ1-3, with TRBD1 as a possible D gene (5 bases). This CDR3 spans 13 amino acids. Germline loops: CDR1 SGHAT, CDR2 FQNNGV. CDR3 coding DNA: TGTGCCAGCAGCGTAGAGCAGGGCAACACCATATATTTT. It specifies CASSVEQGNTIYF.

This chain connects TRBV6-5 to TRBJ1-5, with D maybe TRBD1 (6 bases). Trimming left V 8 bases short and J 15 bases short, with 23 bases between. The length of the CDR3 is 13 residues. Germline V CDR1 and CDR2: MNHEY, SVGAGI. The CDR3 is CASHLGGPGGTHF. For the CDR3, the DNA is TGTGCCAGCCACTTGGGGGGGCCCGGGGGTACGCATTTT.

This chain links TRBV18 with TRBJ2-7; 11 positions match TRBD2. The J segment lost 2 bases and the V segment lost 1 base, leaving 10 bases of the junction unmatched. CDR1 and CDR2 (germline): KGHSH, LQKENI. The CDR3 covers 18 residues. The CDR3 nucleotides are TGTGCCAGCTCACCACTGGCTAGCGGGAGGACACCTCCCTACGAGCAGTACTTC. This sequence encodes CASSPLASGRTPPYEQYF.

The rearrangement links TRBV19 to TRBJ1-5, with TRBD1 identical over 8 bases. J gave up 0 bases and V 11 bases, and 9 bases lay outside the gene matches. The CDR3 runs 15 residues. Germline V gives CDR1 LNHDA, CDR2 SQIVND (reference sequence). The DNA of the CDR3 is TGTGCCTCAACGACAGGGGAGAATAGCAATCAGCCCCAGCATTTT. Amino acids: CASTTGENSNQPQHF.

This sequence joins TRBV11-1 and TRBJ2-1; 9 bases are shared with TRBD2. V shed 5 bases, J shed 2 bases, and the junction held 4 bases outside the gene matches. The length of the CDR3 is 15 residues. Germline lookup yields CDR1 SGHAT and CDR2 FQDESV (reference sequence). CDR3 loop: CASSQLAGPYNEQFF. The CDR3, as DNA: TGTGCCAGCAGCCAGCTAGCGGGACCCTACAATGAGCAGTTCTTC.